Here is one T cell receptor beta chain with its context. Per the original data handling: Researchers report that nucleated cell counts were estimated from reference gene primer amplification. Sequencing was performed with immunoSEQ multiplex PCR; in TCRdb, only in-frame clones are kept and a portion is missing. For V, J and clone size, that table is used; D and trimming come from the DNA. This sample has approximately 200,000 clones, with around 82% found just once. Trimming removed 1 base from V and 3 bases from J, with 7 bases in between. This CDR3 is built from 14 residues. CDR1 is SEHNR and CDR2 is FQNEAQ in the germline V gene (reference sequence). This entry belongs to a study of blood T cell repertoires in COVID-19. Overall study context: Sites in the United States, Italy and Spain provided acute and convalescent COVID-19 samples. T cells, B-cell-depleted T cells, or PBMCs provided the cDNA or gDNA that served as material.

The source is a woman aged 55-70 years with acute or convalescent COVID-19. V and J are TRBV7-9 and TRBJ2-1; D not resolved. Sequencing was carried out using peripheral blood. CDR3 protein: CASSLVADYNEQFF. The DNA of the CDR3 is TGTGCCAGCAGCTTAGTGGCAGACTACAATGAGCAGTTCTTC.